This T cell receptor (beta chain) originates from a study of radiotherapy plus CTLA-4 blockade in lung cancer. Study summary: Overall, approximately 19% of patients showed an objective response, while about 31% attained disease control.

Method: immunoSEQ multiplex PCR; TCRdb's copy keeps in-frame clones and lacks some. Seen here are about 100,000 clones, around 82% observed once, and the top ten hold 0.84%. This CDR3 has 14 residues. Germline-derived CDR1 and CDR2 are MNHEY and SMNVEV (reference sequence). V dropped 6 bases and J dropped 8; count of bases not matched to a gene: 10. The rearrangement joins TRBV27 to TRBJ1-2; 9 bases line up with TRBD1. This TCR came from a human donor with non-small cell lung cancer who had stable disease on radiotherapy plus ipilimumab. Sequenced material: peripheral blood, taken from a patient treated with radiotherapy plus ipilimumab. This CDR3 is CASRPGTGPFGYTF. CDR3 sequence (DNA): TGTGCCAGCAGGCCTGGGACAGGGCCTTTCGGCTACACCTTC.